A single sample gave rise to the 9 T cell receptor beta chains below, sequenced in a study of T cells after yellow fever vaccination. TCRdb independently ran MiXCR on the 5' RACE reads; one entry per CDR3 protein. The data contain some 320,000 distinct CDR3 sequences, roughly 3.9% of them seen just once; the ten biggest clones take up around 25%. The specimen comprised PBMCs, sampled 5 days after the yellow fever booster vaccination. The receptors shown here come from a man between 18 and 29 years old who received the YFV17D yellow fever vaccine.

This clonotype occurred a few times. This chain uses TRBV20-1 with TRBJ1-6; D is possibly TRBD1 (5 bases). The CDR3 is made up of 15 amino acids. Trimming shortened V by 5 bases and J by 5 bases, and 16 bases separated the two germline ends. Per germline, CDR1 DFQATT and CDR2 SNEGSKA (reference sequence). The CDR3 region is CSASQGYLDNSPLHF. CDR3 sequence (DNA): TGCAGTGCTTCCCAGGGTTATCTTGATAATTCACCCCTCCACTTT.

This clonotype was observed many times. The chain carries TRBV4-1 and TRBJ2-1, with unresolved D. The CDR3 is 13 amino acids. The germline V gene encodes CDR1 MGHRA and CDR2 YSYEKL. V gave up 0 bases and J gave up 11 bases, with 11 bases separating them. In DNA form, the CDR3 reads TGCGCCAGCAGCCAAGATCAGCCCACCAAGCAGTTCTTC. This gives the protein CASSQDQPTKQFF.

This clonotype showed up just a few times. The rearrangement joins TRBV6-1 to TRBJ2-5; 9 bases fit TRBD2. The CDR3 has 14 amino acids. Germline V gene sequence: CDR1 MNHNS, CDR2 SASEGT. Trimming removed 3 bases from V and 7 bases from J; junction bases left unmatched: 6. This chain's CDR3 is CASSDPSGVWTQYF. In DNA form, the CDR3 reads TGTGCCAGCAGTGACCCTAGCGGGGTTTGGACCCAGTACTTC.

The rearrangement links TRBV7-9 to TRBJ1-4, with D unresolved. The V and J ends lost 1 base and 7 bases respectively, with 10 bases between them. Germline CDR1 SEHNR, CDR2 FQNEAQ (reference sequence). The CDR3 consists of 14 residues. The CDR3 is CASSLEARLEKLFF. As DNA, the CDR3 is TGTGCCAGCAGCTTAGAGGCACGCCTTGAAAAACTGTTTTTT.

V is TRBV5-1 and J is TRBJ1-2; TRBD1 is a possible D gene (6 bases). Germline V lookup: CDR1 SGHRS, CDR2 YFSETQ. V lost 4 bases to trimming and J lost 4 bases, with 20 bases between them. This CDR3 has 16 amino acids. CDR3 sequence (DNA): TGCGCCAGCAGCGGATACTCCGAGAGGGGGGCCTATGGCTACACCTTC. Translation gives CASSGYSERGAYGYTF.

This clonotype was picked up many times. The V gene is TRBV5-1, the J gene TRBJ2-3; 7 positions agree with TRBD2. Germline-derived CDR1 and CDR2 are SGHRS and YFSETQ. The trim removed 2 bases at V and 2 bases at J, leaving 5 bases unmatched. This CDR3 contains 15 residues. The CDR3 protein is CASSFLSGYTDTQYF. Written as DNA, the CDR3 is TGCGCCAGCAGCTTCCTTAGCGGGTACACAGATACGCAGTATTTT.

This clonotype has a count of ten or more. DNA of the CDR3: TGTGCCAGCAGCCCCGGGACGGTTTCGCCCCTCCACTTT. Translated: CASSPGTVSPLHF. The chain has TRBV7-3 and TRBJ1-6, with D maybe TRBD1 (5 bases). The CDR3 extends over 13 amino acids. CDR1 and CDR2 (germline): SGHTA, FQGTGA. V was trimmed by 5 bases and J by 13 bases, leaving 15 bases between them.

This clonotype was seen a handful of times. The genes are TRBV14 and TRBJ1-2; D gene unclear. The CDR3 contains 13 residues. Germline V gives CDR1 SGHDN, CDR2 FVKESK. Trimming removed 1 base from V and 8 bases from J, with 11 bases in between. The CDR3 sequence is CASSQGPVGGYTF. The CDR3 DNA is TGTGCCAGCAGCCAAGGCCCAGTGGGAGGCTACACCTTC.

The chain joins TRBV27 to TRBJ2-2; 10 nucleotides match TRBD1. V trimming: 5 bases; J trimming: 4 bases; junction bases outside the gene matches: 4. In germline, CDR1 is MNHEY, CDR2 SMNVEV (reference sequence). This CDR3 spans 15 amino acids. The CDR3 nucleotides are TGTGCCAGCAGTCCCGGACAGGGGGGCACCGGGGAGCTGTTTTTT. This gives the protein CASSPGQGGTGELFF.